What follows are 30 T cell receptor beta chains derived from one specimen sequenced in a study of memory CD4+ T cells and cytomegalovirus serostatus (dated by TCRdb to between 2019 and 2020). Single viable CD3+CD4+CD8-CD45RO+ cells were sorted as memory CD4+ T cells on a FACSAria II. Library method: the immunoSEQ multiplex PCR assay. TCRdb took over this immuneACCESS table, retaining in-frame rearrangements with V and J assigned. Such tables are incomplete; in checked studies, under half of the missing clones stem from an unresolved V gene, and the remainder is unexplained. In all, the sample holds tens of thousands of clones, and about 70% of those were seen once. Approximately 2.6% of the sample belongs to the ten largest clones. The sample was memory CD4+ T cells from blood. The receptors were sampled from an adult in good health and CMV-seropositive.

The CDR3 sequence: CASSLGQGEHYGYTF. The CDR3 bases are TGTGCCAGCAGCTTGGGACAGGGGGAGCACTATGGCTACACCTTC. The rearrangement joins TRBV5-4 to TRBJ1-2, with 9 bases aligning to TRBD1. CDR3 size: 15 residues. V shed 0 bases, J shed 3 bases, and the junction held 3 bases outside the gene matches. Germline-derived CDR1 and CDR2 are SGHNT and YYREEE (reference sequence).

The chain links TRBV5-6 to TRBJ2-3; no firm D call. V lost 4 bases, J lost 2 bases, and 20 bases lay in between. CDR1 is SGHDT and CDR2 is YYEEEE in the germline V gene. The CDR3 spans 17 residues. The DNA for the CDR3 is TGTGCCAGCAGCCCGTCAACCCCCGGATCGGCCACAGATACGCAGTATTTT. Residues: CASSPSTPGSATDTQYF.

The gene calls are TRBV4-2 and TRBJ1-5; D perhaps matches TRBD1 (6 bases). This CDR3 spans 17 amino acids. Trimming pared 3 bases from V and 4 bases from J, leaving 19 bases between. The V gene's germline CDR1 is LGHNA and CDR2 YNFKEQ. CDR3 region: CASSQGHGGVVNQPQHF. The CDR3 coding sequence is TGTGCCAGCAGCCAGGGACATGGGGGAGTAGTTAATCAGCCCCAGCATTTT.

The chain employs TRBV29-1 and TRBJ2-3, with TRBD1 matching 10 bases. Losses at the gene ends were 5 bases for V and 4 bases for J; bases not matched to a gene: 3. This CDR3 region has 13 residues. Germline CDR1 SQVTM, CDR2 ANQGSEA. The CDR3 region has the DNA TGCAGCGTTAGGACAGGGGGACCAGATACGCAGTATTTT. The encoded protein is CSVRTGGPDTQYF.

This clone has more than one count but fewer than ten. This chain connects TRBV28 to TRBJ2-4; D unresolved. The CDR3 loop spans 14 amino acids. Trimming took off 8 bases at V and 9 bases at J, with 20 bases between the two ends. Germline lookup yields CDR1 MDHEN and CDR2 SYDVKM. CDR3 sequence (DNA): TGTGCCAGCTACGATAACAAGGCCCCGGGCATTCAGTACTTC. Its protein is CASYDNKAPGIQYF.

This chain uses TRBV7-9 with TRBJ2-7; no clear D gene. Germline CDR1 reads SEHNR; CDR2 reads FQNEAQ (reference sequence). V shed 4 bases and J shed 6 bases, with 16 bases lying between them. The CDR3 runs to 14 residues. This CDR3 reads CASSSRQDLIEQYF. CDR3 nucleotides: TGTGCCAGCAGCTCCCGCCAAGATTTGATCGAGCAGTACTTC.

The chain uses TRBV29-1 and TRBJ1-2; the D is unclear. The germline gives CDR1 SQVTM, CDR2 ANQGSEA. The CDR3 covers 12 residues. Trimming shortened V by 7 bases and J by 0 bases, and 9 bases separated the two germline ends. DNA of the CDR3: TGCAGCGCTGTAGGGACTAACTATGGCTACACCTTC. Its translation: CSAVGTNYGYTF.

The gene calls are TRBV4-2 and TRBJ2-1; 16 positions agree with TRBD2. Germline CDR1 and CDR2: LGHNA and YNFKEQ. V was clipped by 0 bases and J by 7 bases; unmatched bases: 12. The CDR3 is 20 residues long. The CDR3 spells CASSQDAGTSGRAGGNEQFF. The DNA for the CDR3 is TGTGCCAGCAGCCAAGATGCGGGGACTAGCGGGAGGGCCGGTGGGAATGAGCAGTTCTTC.

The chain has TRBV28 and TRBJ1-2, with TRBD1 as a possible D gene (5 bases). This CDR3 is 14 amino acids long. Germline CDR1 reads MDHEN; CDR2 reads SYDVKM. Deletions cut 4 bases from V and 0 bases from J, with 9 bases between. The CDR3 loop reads CASSWSGSNYGYTF. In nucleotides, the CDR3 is TGTGCCAGCAGTTGGTCAGGGTCTAACTATGGCTACACCTTC.

DNA of the CDR3: TGTGCCAGCAGCCCGGGACAGACGGCTGAAGCTTTCTTT. Encoded protein: CASSPGQTAEAFF. This sequence joins TRBV7-2 and TRBJ1-1; 7 bases match TRBD1. The germline gives CDR1 SGHTA, CDR2 FQGNSA. With 5 bases clipped from V and 6 bases from J, the junction kept 6 bases outside the gene matches. The CDR3 runs 13 residues.

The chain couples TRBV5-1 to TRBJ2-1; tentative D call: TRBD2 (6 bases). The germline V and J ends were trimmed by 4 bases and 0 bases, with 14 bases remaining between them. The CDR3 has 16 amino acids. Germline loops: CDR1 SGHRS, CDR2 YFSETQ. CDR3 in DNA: TGCGCCAGCAGCCCTGTAGCCGGGAGCTCCTACAATGAGCAGTTCTTC. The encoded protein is CASSPVAGSSYNEQFF.

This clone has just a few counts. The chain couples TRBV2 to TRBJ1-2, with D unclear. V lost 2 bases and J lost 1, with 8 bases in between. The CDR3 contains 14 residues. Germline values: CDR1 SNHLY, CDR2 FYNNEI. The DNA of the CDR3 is TGTGCCAGCAGTGAACGGGTCGGTAACTATGGCTACACCTTC. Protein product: CASSERVGNYGYTF.

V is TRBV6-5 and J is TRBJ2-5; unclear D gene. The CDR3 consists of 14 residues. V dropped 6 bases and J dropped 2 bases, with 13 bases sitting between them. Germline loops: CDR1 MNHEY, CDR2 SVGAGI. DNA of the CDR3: TGTGCCAGCAGCAGATCAGGAAATCAAGAGACCCAGTACTTC. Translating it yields CASSRSGNQETQYF.

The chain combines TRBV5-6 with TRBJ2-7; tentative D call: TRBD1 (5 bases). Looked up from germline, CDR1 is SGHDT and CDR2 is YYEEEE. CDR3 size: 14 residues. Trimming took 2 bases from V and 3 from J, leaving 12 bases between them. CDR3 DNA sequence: TGTGCCAGCAGCTTCAGGACACGTAGCTACGAGCAGTACTTC. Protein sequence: CASSFRTRSYEQYF.

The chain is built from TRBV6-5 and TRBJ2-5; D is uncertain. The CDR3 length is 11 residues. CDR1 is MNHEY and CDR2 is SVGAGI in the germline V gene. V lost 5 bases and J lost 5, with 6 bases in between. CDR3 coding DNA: TGTGCCAGCAGTGAGTCTGAGACCCAGTACTTC. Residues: CASSESETQYF.

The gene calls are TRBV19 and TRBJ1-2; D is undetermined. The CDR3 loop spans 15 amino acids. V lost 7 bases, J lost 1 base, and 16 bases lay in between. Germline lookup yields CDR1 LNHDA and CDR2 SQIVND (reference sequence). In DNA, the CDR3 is TGTGCCAGTACGGAAGTAGGACGGATTAACTATGGCTACACCTTC. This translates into CASTEVGRINYGYTF.

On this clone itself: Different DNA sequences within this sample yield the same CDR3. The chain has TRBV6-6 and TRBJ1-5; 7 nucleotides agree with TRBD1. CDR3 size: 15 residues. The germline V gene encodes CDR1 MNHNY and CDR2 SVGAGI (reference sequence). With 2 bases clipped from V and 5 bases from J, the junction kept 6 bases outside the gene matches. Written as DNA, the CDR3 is TGTGCCAGCAGTTACCTCCAGGGGGGGGATCAGCCCCAGCATTTT. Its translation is CASSYLQGGDQPQHF.

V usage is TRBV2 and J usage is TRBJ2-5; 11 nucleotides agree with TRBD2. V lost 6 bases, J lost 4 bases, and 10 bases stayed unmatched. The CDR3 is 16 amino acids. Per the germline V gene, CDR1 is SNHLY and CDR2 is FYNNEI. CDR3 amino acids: CASSQTSGSYGETQYF. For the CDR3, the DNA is TGTGCCAGCAGCCAAACTAGCGGGAGTTATGGAGAGACCCAGTACTTC. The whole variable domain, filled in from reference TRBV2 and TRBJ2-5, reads EPEVTQTPSHQVTQMGQEVILRCVPISNHLYFYWYRQILGQKVEFLVSFYNNEISEKSEIFDDQFSVERPDGSNFTLKIRSTKLEDSAMYFCASSQTSGSYGETQYFGPGTRLLVL.

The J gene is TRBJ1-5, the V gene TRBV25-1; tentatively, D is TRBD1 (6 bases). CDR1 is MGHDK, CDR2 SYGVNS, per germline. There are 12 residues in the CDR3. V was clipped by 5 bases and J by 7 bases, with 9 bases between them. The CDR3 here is CASSNDRQPQHF. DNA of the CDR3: TGTGCCAGCAGTAATGACAGGCAGCCCCAGCATTTT. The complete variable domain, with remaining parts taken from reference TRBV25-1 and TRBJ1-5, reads EADIYQTPRYLVIGTGKKITLECSQTMGHDKMYWYQQDPGMELHLIHYSYGVNSTEKGDLSSESTVSRIRTEHFPLTLESARPSHTSQYLCASSNDRQPQHFGDGTRLSIL.

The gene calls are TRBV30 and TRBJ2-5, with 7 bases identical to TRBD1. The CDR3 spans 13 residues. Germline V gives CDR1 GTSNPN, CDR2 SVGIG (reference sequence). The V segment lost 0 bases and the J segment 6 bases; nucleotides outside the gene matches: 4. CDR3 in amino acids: CAWSVTGAQTQYF. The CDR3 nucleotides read TGTGCCTGGAGTGTAACAGGGGCGCAGACCCAGTACTTC.

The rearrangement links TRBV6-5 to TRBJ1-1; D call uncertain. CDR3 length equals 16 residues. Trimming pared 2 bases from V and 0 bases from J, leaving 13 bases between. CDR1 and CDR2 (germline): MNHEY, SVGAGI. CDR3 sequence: CASSYGRPPLNTEAFF. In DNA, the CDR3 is TGTGCCAGCAGTTACGGCAGGCCTCCCTTGAACACTGAAGCTTTCTTT.

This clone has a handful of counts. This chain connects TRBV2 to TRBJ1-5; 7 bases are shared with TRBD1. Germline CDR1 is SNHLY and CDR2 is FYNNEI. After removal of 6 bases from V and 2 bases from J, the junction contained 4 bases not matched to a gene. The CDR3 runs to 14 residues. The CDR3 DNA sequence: TGTGCCAGCAGGGGGACAGTGCGCAATCAGCCCCAGCATTTT. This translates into CASRGTVRNQPQHF.

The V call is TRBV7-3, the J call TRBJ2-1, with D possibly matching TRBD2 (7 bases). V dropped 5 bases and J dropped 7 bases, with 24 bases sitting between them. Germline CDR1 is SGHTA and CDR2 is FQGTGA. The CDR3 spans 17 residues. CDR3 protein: CASSPQGIPGGGNEQFF. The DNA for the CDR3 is TGTGCCAGCAGCCCCCAGGGGATTCCGGGAGGAGGGAATGAGCAGTTCTTC. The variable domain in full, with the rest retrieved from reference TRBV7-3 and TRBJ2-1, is GAGVSQTPSNKVTEKGKYVELRCDPISGHTALYWYRQSLGQGPEFLIYFQGTGAADDSGLPNDRFFAVRPEGSVSTLKIQRTERGDSAVYLCASSPQGIPGGGNEQFFGPGTRLTVL.

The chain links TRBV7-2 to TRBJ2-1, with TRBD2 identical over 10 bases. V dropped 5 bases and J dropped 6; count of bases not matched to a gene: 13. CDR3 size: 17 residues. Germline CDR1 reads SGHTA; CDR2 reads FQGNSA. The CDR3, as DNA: TGTGCCAGCAGCCCCTATCTAAGGACTAGCGGACGCAATGAGCAGTTCTTC. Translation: CASSPYLRTSGRNEQFF.

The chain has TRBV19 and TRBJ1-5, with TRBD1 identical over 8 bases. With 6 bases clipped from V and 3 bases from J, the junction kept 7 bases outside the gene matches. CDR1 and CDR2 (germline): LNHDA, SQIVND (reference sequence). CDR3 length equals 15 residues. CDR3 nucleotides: TGTGCCAGTAGATCGATGGACAGGGCCAATCAGCCCCAGCATTTT. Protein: CASRSMDRANQPQHF. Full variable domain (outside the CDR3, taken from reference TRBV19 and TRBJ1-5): DGGITQSPKYLFRKEGQNVTLSCEQNLNHDAMYWYRQDPGQGLRLIYYSQIVNDFQKGDIAEGYSVSREKKESFPLTVTSAQKNPTAFYLCASRSMDRANQPQHFGDGTRLSIL.

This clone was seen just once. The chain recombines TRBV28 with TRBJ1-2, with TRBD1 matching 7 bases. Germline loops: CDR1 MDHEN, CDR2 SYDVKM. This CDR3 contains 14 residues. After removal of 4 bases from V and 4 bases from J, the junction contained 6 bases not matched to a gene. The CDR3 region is CASSYLGTVYGYTF. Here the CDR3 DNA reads TGTGCCAGCAGTTACTTAGGGACAGTCTATGGCTACACCTTC.

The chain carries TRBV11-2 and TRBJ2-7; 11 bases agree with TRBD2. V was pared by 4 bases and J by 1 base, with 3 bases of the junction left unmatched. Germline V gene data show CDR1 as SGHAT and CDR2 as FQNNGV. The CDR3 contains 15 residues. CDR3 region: CASSSGLAASYEQYF. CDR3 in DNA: TGTGCCAGCAGCTCGGGACTAGCGGCTTCCTACGAGCAGTACTTC.

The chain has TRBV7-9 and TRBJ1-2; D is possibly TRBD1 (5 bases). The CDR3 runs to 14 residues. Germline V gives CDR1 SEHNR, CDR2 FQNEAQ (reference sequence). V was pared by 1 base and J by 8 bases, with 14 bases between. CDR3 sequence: CASSLGGREVGYTF. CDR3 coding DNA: TGTGCCAGCAGCTTAGGGGGCAGGGAGGTCGGCTACACCTTC.

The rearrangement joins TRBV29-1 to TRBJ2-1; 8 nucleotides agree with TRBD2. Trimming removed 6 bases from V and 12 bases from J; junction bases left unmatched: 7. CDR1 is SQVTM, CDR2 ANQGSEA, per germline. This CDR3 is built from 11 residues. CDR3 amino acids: CSVRREGRQFF. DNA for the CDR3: TGCAGCGTCCGACGGGAGGGCCGGCAGTTCTTC.

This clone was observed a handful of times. The CDR3 is CASSDQGDTEAFF. In nucleotides, the CDR3 is TGTGCCAGCAGTGATCAGGGGGACACTGAAGCTTTCTTT. The rearrangement joins TRBV2 to TRBJ1-1; TRBD1 agrees at 7 bases. The CDR3 has 13 amino acids. Germline CDR1 reads SNHLY; CDR2 reads FYNNEI. Trimming removed 3 bases from V and 3 bases from J; junction bases left unmatched: 1.